Listed below are T cell receptor beta chains from one sample, sequenced in a study of T cell changes during pregnancy in multiple sclerosis. Clones were sequenced by immunoSEQ multiplex PCR, and TCRdb holds only the in-frame ones, with some missing. The data show about 50,000 clones, with 94% seen just once and about 5.5% held by the top ten. Here the sequenced sample was CD8+ T cells from peripheral blood mononuclear cells, taken before pregnancy. The receptors originated from a female donor with multiple sclerosis, enrolled in a pregnancy study. Each CDR3 is given with its conserved first and last residue. D genes are given only for firm matches. Size tells how often a clone was seen (once, few, many) or the class of an expanded clone, and some rows leave it out.

>.|TRBJ2-1|.|TRBV27
TGTGCCAGCAGTCCGCGACTAGAATGGGATGAGCAGTTCTTC
CASSPRLEWDEQFF
>.|TRBJ2-7|TRBD1|TRBV13
TGTGCCAGCAGCTCTGGAGACAGGGGACCTTCCTACGAGCAGTACTTC
CASSSGDRGPSYEQYF
>.|TRBJ2-5|.|TRBV4-3
TGCGCCAGCAGCCAAGAGGATTTGGGGGGTGTGACAGATCAAGAGACCCAGTACTTC
CASSQEDLGGVTDQETQYF
>.|TRBJ2-2|.|TRBV7-9
TGTGCCAGCAGCCCCCCGACAGGAGTGAACACCGGGGAGCTGTTTTTT
CASSPPTGVNTGELFF
>.|TRBJ1-2|.|TRBV19
TGTGCCAGTAGTATTAGGAGAGCAGGACTACACTATGGCTACACCTTC
CASSIRRAGLHYGYTF
>once|TRBJ2-1|TRBD2|TRBV28
TGTGCCAGCAGCCCGGGACTAGCGGGAAATGAGCAGTTCTTC
CASSPGLAGNEQFF
>.|TRBJ1-5|.|TRBV4-3
TGCGCCAGCAGCCAAGATCGGGGGGGTTATCAGCCCCAGCATTTT
CASSQDRGGYQPQHF
>.|TRBJ1-2|.|TRBV5-5
TGTGCCAGCAGCTTTCTCGGGGAAAGCTATGGCTACACCTTC
CASSFLGESYGYTF
>.|TRBJ2-2|.|TRBV9
TGTGCCAGCAGCGCAAGAGGTATAGAACCCCTAACCGGGGAGCTGTTTTTT
CASSARGIEPLTGELFF
>.|TRBJ2-7|.|TRBV6-5
TGTGCCAGCAGTTACTCTAGCGGCAATTATTACGAGCAGTACTTC
CASSYSSGNYYEQYF
>.|TRBJ2-3|TRBD2|TRBV4-1
TGCGCCAGCAGCTATCTAGCGGGAGGGCCGTCTGAGCAGTATTTT
CASSYLAGGPSEQYF